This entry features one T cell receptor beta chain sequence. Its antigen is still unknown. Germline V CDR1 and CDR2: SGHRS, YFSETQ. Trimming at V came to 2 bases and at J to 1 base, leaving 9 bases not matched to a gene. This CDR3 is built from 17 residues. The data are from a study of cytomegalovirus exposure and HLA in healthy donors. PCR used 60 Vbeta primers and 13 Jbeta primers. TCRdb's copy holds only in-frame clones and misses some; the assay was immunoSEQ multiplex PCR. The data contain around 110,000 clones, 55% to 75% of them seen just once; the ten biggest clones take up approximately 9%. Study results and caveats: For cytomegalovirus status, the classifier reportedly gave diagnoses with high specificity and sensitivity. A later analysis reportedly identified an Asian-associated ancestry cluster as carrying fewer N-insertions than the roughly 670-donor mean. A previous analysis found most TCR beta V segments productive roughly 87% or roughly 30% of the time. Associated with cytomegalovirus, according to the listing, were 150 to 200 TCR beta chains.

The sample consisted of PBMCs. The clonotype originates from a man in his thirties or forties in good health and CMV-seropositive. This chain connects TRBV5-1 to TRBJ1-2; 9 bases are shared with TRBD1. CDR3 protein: CASSFSGQGIGNYGYTF. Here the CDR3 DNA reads TGCGCCAGCAGCTTCAGTGGACAGGGGATTGGTAACTATGGCTACACCTTC. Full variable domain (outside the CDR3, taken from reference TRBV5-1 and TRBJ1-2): KAGVTQTPRYLIKTRGQQVTLSCSPISGHRSVSWYQQTPGQGLQFLFEYFSETQRNKGNFPGRFSGRQFSNSRSEMNVSTLELGDSALYLCASSFSGQGIGNYGYTFGSGTRLTVV.